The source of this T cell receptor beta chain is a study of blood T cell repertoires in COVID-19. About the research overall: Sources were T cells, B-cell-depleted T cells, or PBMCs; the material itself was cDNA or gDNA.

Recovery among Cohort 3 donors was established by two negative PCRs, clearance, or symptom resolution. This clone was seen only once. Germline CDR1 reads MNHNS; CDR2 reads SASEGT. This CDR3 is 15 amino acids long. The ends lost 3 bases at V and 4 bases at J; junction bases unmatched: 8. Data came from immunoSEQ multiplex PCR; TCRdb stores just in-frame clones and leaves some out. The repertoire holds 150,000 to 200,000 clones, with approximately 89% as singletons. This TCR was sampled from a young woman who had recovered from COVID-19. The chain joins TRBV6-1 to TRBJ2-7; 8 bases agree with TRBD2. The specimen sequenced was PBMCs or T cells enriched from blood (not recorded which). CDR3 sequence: CASSDEAGAFYEQYF. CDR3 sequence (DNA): TGTGCCAGCAGTGACGAAGCGGGAGCGTTTTACGAGCAGTACTTC.